These 11 T cell receptor beta chains were sequenced from one sample in a study of cytomegalovirus exposure and HLA in healthy donors. With 60 Vbeta and 13 Jbeta primers, the PCR was carried out. The data were produced by immunoSEQ multiplex PCR, yet TCRdb's version contains in-frame clones alone and is incomplete. The sample carries 150,000 to 200,000 clones, roughly 85% recorded once. Source material: PBMCs. These receptors were collected from a man aged 18-30 years in good health and CMV-seropositive.

The rearrangement joins TRBV15 to TRBJ2-6, with a weak D call TRBD2 (7 bases). Trimming took off 1 base at V and 0 bases at J, with 16 bases between the two ends. The V gene's germline CDR1 is LNHNV and CDR2 YYDKDF (reference sequence). The CDR3 sequence is 19 residues long. Here the CDR3 DNA reads TGTGCCACCAGCAGAGGAGGGGGGGGCGCCCACTCTGGGGCCAACGTCCTGACTTTC. Its protein is CATSRGGGGAHSGANVLTF.

V gene TRBV19 combines with J gene TRBJ2-5; 7 nucleotides agree with TRBD1. Near its end, the DNA agrees better with TRBJ2-7, so the J call may be wrong. The CDR3 totals 14 residues. The V gene's germline CDR1 is LNHDA and CDR2 SQIVND (reference sequence). In DNA, the CDR3 is TGTGCCAGTAGTGCCGCAGGGGGTGGCTACGAGCAGTACTTC. Translated: CASSAAGGGYEQYF.

The chain is built from TRBV18 and TRBJ1-4; 8 bases are shared with TRBD1. V dropped 1 base and J dropped 5; count of bases not matched to a gene: 0. This CDR3 contains 14 residues. Germline CDR1 KGHSH, CDR2 LQKENI. The CDR3 DNA is TGTGCCAGCTCACCACGGACAGGGAATGAAAAACTGTTTTTT. It codes for CASSPRTGNEKLFF.

The chain has TRBV30 and TRBJ2-7; TRBD1 matches 9 bases. The CDR3 contains 12 residues. Germline CDR1 is GTSNPN and CDR2 is SVGIG (reference sequence). With 1 base clipped from V and 8 bases from J, the junction kept 3 bases outside the gene matches. CDR3 DNA sequence: TGTGCCTGGAGTGCTGGGACAGGGAAGCAGTACTTC. Translated, it gives CAWSAGTGKQYF.

This chain links TRBV5-1 with TRBJ2-3, with 14 bases matching TRBD2. The V gene end was trimmed by 2 bases and the J gene end by 6 bases; junction bases not matched to a gene: 17. Germline lookup yields CDR1 SGHRS and CDR2 YFSETQ. The CDR3 consists of 20 residues. The CDR3 here is CASSFLAPGGTSGGYDTQYF. CDR3 bases: TGCGCCAGCAGCTTTTTGGCGCCTGGCGGGACTAGCGGGGGTTATGATACGCAGTATTTT. Full variable domain (remainder filled in from reference TRBV5-1 and TRBJ2-3): KAGVTQTPRYLIKTRGQQVTLSCSPISGHRSVSWYQQTPGQGLQFLFEYFSETQRNKGNFPGRFSGRQFSNSRSEMNVSTLELGDSALYLCASSFLAPGGTSGGYDTQYFGPGTRLTVL.

A note on this clone: At the DNA level, this CDR3 is encoded by other sequences in the same sample as well. The V and J genes are TRBV4-1 and TRBJ1-5; no clear D gene. Germline V gives CDR1 MGHRA, CDR2 YSYEKL. The CDR3 runs to 16 residues. Trimming stripped 1 base from V and 9 bases from J, with 19 bases between. CDR3 coding DNA: TGCGCCAGCAGCCAAGTGGAGCCAGGAGGGAAGCGGCCCCAGCATTTT. Residues: CASSQVEPGGKRPQHF.

This clone was counted once. The chain employs TRBV6-1 and TRBJ1-1; no clear D gene. Per the germline V gene, CDR1 is MNHNS and CDR2 is SASEGT. The length of the CDR3 is 13 residues. V was shortened by 0 bases and J by 8 bases, with 10 bases between the two germline ends. The CDR3 sequence: CASSEAYKMEAFF. CDR3 nucleotides: TGTGCCAGCAGTGAAGCTTATAAAATGGAAGCTTTCTTT.

The rearrangement uses TRBV6-6 and TRBJ2-3; D perhaps matches TRBD1 (6 bases). From germline, CDR1 is MNHNY and CDR2 SVGAGI (reference sequence). The CDR3 consists of 13 residues. Trimming took off 6 bases at V and 0 bases at J, with 7 bases between the two ends. CDR3 sequence: CASRDSSTDTQYF. The CDR3 bases are TGTGCCAGCAGGGACAGTAGCACAGATACGCAGTATTTT.

The chain uses TRBV5-4 and TRBJ1-1, with D possibly matching TRBD1 (5 bases). Germline V gives CDR1 SGHNT, CDR2 YYREEE (reference sequence). The CDR3 length is 14 residues. Trimming removed 0 bases at V and 0 bases at J, with 6 bases between. The CDR3 sequence: CASSLGQMNTEAFF. The CDR3 DNA reads TGTGCCAGCAGCTTGGGACAGATGAACACTGAAGCTTTCTTT.

This chain connects TRBV19 to TRBJ2-7; 7 bases fit TRBD1. Germline CDR1 reads LNHDA; CDR2 reads SQIVND (reference sequence). The V gene end was trimmed by 5 bases and the J gene end by 4 bases; junction bases not matched to a gene: 8. This CDR3 is built from 14 residues. CDR3 in amino acids: CASSPPGQQYEQYF. DNA of the CDR3: TGTGCCAGTAGTCCCCCGGGACAGCAATACGAGCAGTACTTC.

This chain uses TRBV27 with TRBJ1-4, with no clear D. Trimming left V 3 bases short and J 8 bases short, with 16 bases between. CDR1 is MNHEY, CDR2 SMNVEV, per germline (reference sequence). The CDR3 is 15 residues long. CDR3 sequence reads: CASSFQVGIDEKLFF. CDR3 nucleotides: TGTGCCAGCAGTTTCCAGGTCGGAATCGACGAAAAACTGTTTTTT.